The clone carrying this TCR beta chain showed up many times. Its antigen is not identified. Genomic DNA, serving as template, underwent TCR beta VDJ and CDR3 profiling. TCRdb re-analysed the reads in MiXCR, keeping a single row per CDR3 protein. The table has roughly 61,000 distinct CDR3 sequences, approximately 52% seen once. This sample is drawn from a study of CD8+CD57+ T cells in acquired aplastic anemia. Study in general: The study obtained an average of around 3.4 ug of DNA from sorted CD4+ and CD8+ cells.

The V and J ends lost 5 bases and 1 base, in that order; junction bases with no gene match: 3. The CDR3 length is 14 residues. General observations from the study: Found in both controls and patients were approximately 29 CD8+ CDR3 sequences. Patients were compared with controls for CD8+ Simpson's diversity, and no significant difference emerged.

Patients included in sequencing had previously demonstrated CD8+CD57+ cell expansion by flow cytometry. Receipt of therapy had not occurred in any patient by the time of blood sampling. The specimen was sorted CD4+, CD8+, or CD8+CD57+ T cells (not recorded which) from PBMCs. The receptor comes from a human donor with aplastic anemia. The chain combines TRBV12-3 or TRBV12-4 with TRBJ2-5; TRBD1 agrees at 8 bases. The CDR3 DNA reads as TGTGCCAGCAGTGATACAGGGGGCCAAGAGACCCAGTACTTC. Protein sequence: CASSDTGGQETQYF.